Below are 24 T cell receptor beta chains sequenced from a single sample in a study of shared clonotypes between healthy human individuals (dated by TCRdb to between 2020 and 2021). Receptor libraries were prepared by the immunoSEQ multiplex PCR assay. The clones in this table, taken by TCRdb from immuneACCESS, are in-frame only. Not every clone is retained; where verified, under half of the shortfall comes from an unresolved V gene, and the cause of the rest is unknown. This sample has under 1,100,000 clones in its table, and around 78% of those were observed once. The ten most abundant clones make up roughly 0.61% of the sample. The sample comprised memory CD4+ T cells from PBMCs. The sample's cell subset or site, from its label and the paper: CD45RA-negative fraction. The receptors here all came from a man between 18 and 35 years old in good health. Some clones in this sample may be carry-over from other donors' samples.

The CDR3 region has the DNA TGTGCCAGCAGTGAGGGCGGGGTGGTAAGTTGGGGTCAGACCCAGTACTTC. Residues: CASSEGGVVSWGQTQYF. This chain connects TRBV2 to TRBJ2-5; a possible D gene is TRBD2 (6 bases). The CDR3 has 17 residues. In germline, CDR1 is SNHLY, CDR2 FYNNEI. V was trimmed by 3 bases and J by 6 bases, leaving 23 bases between them.

The chain links TRBV10-3 to TRBJ1-2; D unclear. V lost 3 bases and J lost 3, with 17 bases in between. In germline, CDR1 is ENHRY, CDR2 SYGVKD. The CDR3 is 16 residues long. DNA of the CDR3: TGTGCCATCAGTGATTTTGGCGGAAGGACGGACTATGGCTACACCTTC. This gives the protein CAISDFGGRTDYGYTF.

The V call is TRBV27, the J call TRBJ1-1; 8 bases are a match to TRBD1. Looked up from germline, CDR1 is MNHEY and CDR2 is SMNVEV (reference sequence). The CDR3 is 15 amino acids. V shed 6 bases and J 5 bases; nucleotides not matched to a gene: 11. DNA for the CDR3: TGTGCCAGCAGGAGCCCCAGGGGGCTTCGGACTGAAGCTTTCTTT. It codes for CASRSPRGLRTEAFF.

V and J are TRBV5-8 and TRBJ2-3; 11 bases map to TRBD2. V trimming: 4 bases; J trimming: 6 bases; junction bases outside the gene matches: 7. Per germline, CDR1 SGHTS and CDR2 YDEGEE. The CDR3 contains 15 residues. The CDR3 reads CASSQLAGGSDTQYF. DNA of the CDR3: TGTGCCAGCAGCCAGCTAGCGGGAGGATCTGATACGCAGTATTTT.

The rearrangement links TRBV5-4 to TRBJ1-5; 9 positions match TRBD1. This CDR3 comprises 16 residues. Germline CDR1 is SGHNT and CDR2 is YYREEE (reference sequence). The ends lost 4 bases at V and 0 bases at J; junction bases unmatched: 5. In DNA, the CDR3 is TGTGCCAGCAGCCCGGGGGGACAGGGTAGCAATCAGCCCCAGCATTTT. Translating it yields CASSPGGQGSNQPQHF.

V usage is TRBV5-1 and J usage is TRBJ2-6, with D unclear. The V gene lost 4 bases and the J gene lost 4 bases, with 15 bases spanning the gap. The CDR3 is 16 residues long. Germline V CDR1 and CDR2: SGHRS, YFSETQ. CDR3 residues: CASSEIATPGANVLTF. The CDR3 DNA reads as TGCGCCAGCAGCGAAATAGCTACGCCGGGGGCCAACGTCCTGACTTTC.

The J gene is TRBJ1-2, the V gene TRBV2, with D possibly being TRBD1 (6 bases). The V gene's germline CDR1 is SNHLY and CDR2 FYNNEI. The CDR3 sequence is 14 residues long. V lost 4 bases to trimming and J lost 0 bases, with 9 bases between them. Here the CDR3 reads CASSGQAPNYGYTF. The DNA of the CDR3 is TGTGCCAGCAGTGGACAGGCCCCTAACTATGGCTACACCTTC.

In DNA, the CDR3 is TGTGCCAGCAGCTCCCCCTCGACAGGCCAAGAGACCCAGTACTTC. Its translation is CASSSPSTGQETQYF. The V gene is TRBV5-4, the J gene TRBJ2-5, with D perhaps TRBD1 (6 bases). CDR1 and CDR2 from the germline V gene are SGHNT and YYREEE (reference sequence). The CDR3 runs to 15 residues. Trimming cost V 3 bases and J 1 base, with 13 bases left between them.

J is TRBJ2-1 and V is TRBV2, with TRBD1 matching 8 bases. V gave up 10 bases and J gave up 8 bases; unmatched junction bases: 10. The CDR3 contains 13 residues. Germline V CDR1 and CDR2: SNHLY, FYNNEI. CDR3 DNA: TGTGCCAACGACCAGGACAGGGAGGATGAGCAGTTCTTC. As protein: CANDQDREDEQFF.

V and J are TRBV6-6 and TRBJ1-1; no clear D. CDR3 length: 11 residues. Germline V gives CDR1 MNHNY, CDR2 SVGAGI (reference sequence). V was trimmed by 7 bases and J by 2 bases, leaving 5 bases between them. CDR3 DNA: TGTGCCAGCACCTACAACACTGAAGCTTTCTTT. Its protein is CASTYNTEAFF.

This clone was seen only a few times. The J gene is TRBJ2-1, the V gene TRBV2, with 13 bases that match TRBD2. Germline CDR1 and CDR2: SNHLY and FYNNEI. V gave up 1 base and J gave up 1 base; unmatched junction bases: 7. The CDR3 runs to 19 residues. The CDR3 DNA reads TGTGCCAGCAGTGAAGTGAGACTAGCGGGAGGTCTTTCCTACAATGAGCAGTTCTTC. This encodes CASSEVRLAGGLSYNEQFF.

The chain has TRBV19 and TRBJ2-1; 12 bases are a match to TRBD2. The CDR3 is made up of 16 amino acids. From germline, CDR1 is LNHDA and CDR2 SQIVND (reference sequence). V was clipped by 5 bases and J by 4 bases; unmatched bases: 6. CDR3 sequence: CASSVTGTSGYNEQFF. As DNA, the CDR3 is TGTGCCAGTAGTGTAACCGGGACTAGCGGGTACAATGAGCAGTTCTTC.

The chain is built from TRBV9 and TRBJ2-7; maybe TRBD2 (5 bases). Germline CDR1 SGDLS, CDR2 YYNGEE. CDR3 length: 14 residues. Trimming removed 4 bases at V and 2 bases at J, with 13 bases between. The CDR3 region is CASSPRETTYEQYF. The CDR3 DNA is TGTGCCAGCAGCCCACGGGAAACAACCTACGAGCAGTACTTC.

The chain employs TRBV10-2 and TRBJ1-4; D uncertain. The CDR3 consists of 14 residues. In germline, CDR1 is WSHSY, CDR2 SAAADI. Trimming took 4 bases from V and 6 from J, leaving 12 bases between them. CDR3 sequence reads: CASSAGLLDEKLFF. The CDR3 DNA reads TGCGCCAGCAGTGCGGGTCTCTTAGATGAAAAACTGTTTTTT.

This clone is a singleton in its sample. The chain combines TRBV5-1 with TRBJ2-7, with 15 bases matching TRBD2. The CDR3 covers 18 residues. In germline, CDR1 is SGHRS, CDR2 YFSETQ. V dropped 4 bases and J dropped 6; count of bases not matched to a gene: 14. The CDR3 here is CASSRGLAGGPRYREQYF. The CDR3 nucleotides read TGCGCCAGCAGCCGGGGACTAGCGGGAGGCCCTCGATATCGCGAGCAGTACTTC.

V usage is TRBV2 and J usage is TRBJ2-1; D might be TRBD1 or TRBD2, each matching 5 bases. Trimming removed 3 bases from V and 8 bases from J, with 14 bases in between. Germline V CDR1 and CDR2: SNHLY, FYNNEI. CDR3 length: 14 residues. This chain's CDR3 is CASSDRGPQDEQFF. Written as DNA, the CDR3 is TGTGCCAGCAGTGATAGGGGACCCCAGGATGAGCAGTTCTTC. The full variable domain, its missing parts supplied by reference TRBV2 and TRBJ2-1, is EPEVTQTPSHQVTQMGQEVILRCVPISNHLYFYWYRQILGQKVEFLVSFYNNEISEKSEIFDDQFSVERPDGSNFTLKIRSTKLEDSAMYFCASSDRGPQDEQFFGPGTRLTVL.

The chain recombines TRBV28 with TRBJ2-6; 10 nucleotides line up with TRBD1. The CDR3 loop spans 18 amino acids. CDR1 is MDHEN and CDR2 is SYDVKM in the germline V gene. The junction had 11 bases not matched to a gene; V was cut back by 6 bases and J by 3 bases. CDR3 in amino acids: CASSSPGQGSGGANVLTF. The CDR3 region has the DNA TGTGCCAGCAGCTCTCCGGGACAGGGGAGTGGTGGGGCCAACGTCCTGACTTTC. Full variable domain (missing parts from reference TRBV28 and TRBJ2-6): DVKVTQSSRYLVKRTGEKVFLECVQDMDHENMFWYRQDPGLGLRLIYFSYDVKMKEKGDIPEGYSVSREKKERFSLILESASTNQTSMYLCASSSPGQGSGGANVLTFGAGSRLTVL.

To note about this clone: Given a far larger clone just one base away, this is likely a sequencing read error. The chain links TRBV7-3 to TRBJ2-3; TRBD2 matches 10 bases. The ends lost 5 bases at V and 1 base at J; junction bases unmatched: 3. Per the germline V gene, CDR1 is SGHTA and CDR2 is FQGTGA. CDR3 size: 15 residues. The CDR3 protein is CASSHGTSGTDTQYF. CDR3 coding DNA: TGTGCCAGCAGCCACGGGACTAGCGGCACAGATACGCAGTATTTT.

This sequence joins TRBV4-2 and TRBJ1-2, with 9 bases fitting TRBD1. The CDR3 runs to 14 residues. V trimming: 4 bases; J trimming: 7 bases; junction bases outside the gene matches: 7. In germline, CDR1 is LGHNA, CDR2 YNFKEQ. The CDR3, as DNA: TGTGCCAGCAGCCGGGACAGGGCGGCACCTGGCTACACCTTC. This translates into CASSRDRAAPGYTF.

The genes are TRBV7-2 and TRBJ2-7, with D perhaps matching TRBD2 (5 bases). The CDR3 runs 13 residues. CDR1 and CDR2 from the germline V gene are SGHTA and FQGNSA. The germline V and J ends were trimmed by 4 bases and 5 bases, with 12 bases remaining between them. CDR3 amino acids: CASSSRTGNEQYF. The CDR3 DNA is TGTGCCAGCAGCTCCCGGACTGGGAACGAGCAGTACTTC.

CDR3 in DNA: TGCGCCAGCAGCCACCCTACGGCGACCCCCGGGCACGAGCAGTACTTC. This translates into CASSHPTATPGHEQYF. J is TRBJ2-7 and V is TRBV4-1; D remains ambiguous. The germline CDR1 and CDR2 sequences are MGHRA and YSYEKL. This CDR3 is built from 16 residues. V lost 3 bases and J lost 5, with 20 bases in between.

The rearrangement joins TRBV9 to TRBJ2-1; the D gene could be TRBD1 or TRBD2 (5 bases each). The germline gives CDR1 SGDLS, CDR2 YYNGEE. V was cut by 4 bases and J by 9 bases, with 17 bases left in between. CDR3 length equals 14 residues. CDR3 sequence reads: CASSPRGVESEQFF. The CDR3 nucleotides are TGTGCCAGCAGCCCCCGAGGGGTTGAGTCTGAGCAGTTCTTC.

The chain is built from TRBV7-3 and TRBJ1-1; 9 nucleotides match TRBD1. Germline V gives CDR1 SGHTA, CDR2 FQGTGA. The CDR3 is made up of 16 amino acids. The junction had 14 bases not matched to a gene; V was cut back by 1 base and J by 11 bases. The CDR3 region has the DNA TGTGCCAGCAGCTTAATAGGAATGAAGGGACAGGGTGGGGCTTTCTTT. This codes for CASSLIGMKGQGGAFF. The entire variable domain, with the rest obtained from reference TRBV7-3 and TRBJ1-1, is as follows: GAGVSQTPSNKVTEKGKYVELRCDPISGHTALYWYRQSLGQGPEFLIYFQGTGAADDSGLPNDRFFAVRPEGSVSTLKIQRTERGDSAVYLCASSLIGMKGQGGAFFGQGTRLTVV.

V is TRBV20-1 and J is TRBJ2-3; no clear D. From germline, CDR1 is DFQATT and CDR2 SNEGSKA (reference sequence). CDR3 size: 10 residues. V shed 3 bases and J shed 4 bases, with 2 bases lying between them. CDR3 sequence: CSASADTQYF. DNA of the CDR3: TGCAGTGCTAGTGCAGATACGCAGTATTTT.